This T cell receptor (beta chain) was identified during a study of blood T cell repertoires in COVID-19. Study context: Acute-phase and convalescent COVID-19 samples originated in the United States, Italy and Spain. PBMCs, B-cell-depleted T cells, or T cells provided the cDNA or gDNA that made up the material.

Authors' analysis steps: Amplification of reference gene primers provided the estimated nucleated cell counts. TCRdb keeps only in-frame clones here, not all; method: immunoSEQ multiplex PCR. V, J and clone size were drawn from that table, and D and trimming were deduced from the DNA. The sample contains approximately 170,000 clones, 85% to 90% of which appear only once. Source material: peripheral blood. The receptor was derived from a woman older than 75 in a cohort sampled during active or convalescent COVID-19.

The CDR3 here is CASSLATTVNYGYTF. DNA of the CDR3: TGTGCCAGCAGCTTAGCGACGACAGTGAACTATGGCTACACCTTC. The J gene is TRBJ1-2, the V gene TRBV7-9, with TRBD1 as a possible D gene (5 bases). Per germline, CDR1 SEHNR and CDR2 FQNEAQ (reference sequence). This CDR3 is 15 amino acids long. Between the trimmed V and J ends, which lost 0 bases and 2 bases, there was a span of 10 bases.